A single sample gave rise to the 9 T cell receptor beta chains below, sequenced in a study of T cells in Graves' hyperthyroidism and ophthalmopathy. It was RNA transcripts that yielded the amplified TCR beta CDR3 regions. During a first-round RT-PCR of the TCR CDR3, the HTBI primer set was used. TCRdb redid the calling of the multiplex PCR reads with MiXCR, one entry per CDR3 protein. The data contain a few hundred thousand distinct CDR3 sequences, approximately 15% of them singletons. Sequencing was performed on blood. These receptors all come from a woman aged 18-29 years with Graves' hyperthyroidism.

The CDR3 is CASGTYNSPLHF. The DNA of the CDR3 is TGTGCCAGCGGAACTTATAATTCACCCCTCCACTTT. V and J are TRBV6-1 and TRBJ1-6; D gene uncertain. CDR1 and CDR2 from the germline V gene are MNHNS and SASEGT. The CDR3 sequence is 12 residues long. With 8 bases removed from V and 4 bases from J, the gap between germline ends came to 6 bases.

There are many counts of this clonotype. The J gene is TRBJ1-1, the V gene TRBV6-1, with D possibly being TRBD1 (5 bases). The ends were cut back, 2 bases at V and 1 base at J, with 11 bases in the middle. The CDR3 length is 15 residues. Germline V gene data show CDR1 as MNHNS and CDR2 as SASEGT. The DNA for the CDR3 is TGTGCCAGCAGTGAAAATGGGGGAGGGAACACTGAAGCTTTCTTT. Its protein is CASSENGGGNTEAFF.

This clonotype was found many times. V gene TRBV30 combines with J gene TRBJ1-2, with no clear D. CDR1 is GTSNPN, CDR2 SVGIG, per germline (reference sequence). The CDR3 totals 12 residues. Deletions cut 0 bases from V and 4 bases from J, with 6 bases between. Here the CDR3 reads CAWSVLSYGYTF. CDR3 coding DNA: TGTGCCTGGAGTGTACTAAGCTATGGCTACACCTTC.

This clonotype showed up many times. The CDR3 spells CASSLGQGPEQYF. The DNA for the CDR3 is TGTGCCAGCAGCTTGGGACAGGGGCCGGAGCAGTACTTC. The chain has TRBV11-2 and TRBJ2-7, with 10 bases aligning to TRBD1. Germline trimming cut 3 bases from V and 7 bases from J; bases unmatched to any gene: 3. This CDR3 region has 13 residues. CDR1 is SGHAT, CDR2 FQNNGV, per germline.

This chain links TRBV27 with TRBJ2-2; 7 bases fit TRBD2. Losses at the gene ends were 5 bases for V and 3 bases for J; bases not matched to a gene: 9. Looked up from germline, CDR1 is MNHEY and CDR2 is SMNVEV (reference sequence). The CDR3 extends over 16 amino acids. Written as DNA, the CDR3 is TGTGCCAGCAGTCCCTGGGAGGGTCGGGACACCGGGGAGCTGTTTTTT. Translation: CASSPWEGRDTGELFF.

In DNA form, the CDR3 reads TGTGCCAGCAGCGTAGCGAGGGGCGGGAGCTCCTACAATGAGCAGTTCTTC. Translation gives CASSVARGGSSYNEQFF. The rearrangement joins TRBV9 to TRBJ2-1, with TRBD2 matching over 7 bases. The CDR3 loop spans 17 amino acids. CDR1 and CDR2 (germline): SGDLS, YYNGEE. V trimming: 0 bases; J trimming: 0 bases; junction bases outside the gene matches: 6.

This clonotype was seen a few times. The CDR3 sequence is CASSQVAGFTGELFF. CDR3 sequence (DNA): TGTGCCAGCAGCCAAGTAGCGGGGTTTACCGGGGAGCTGTTTTTT. The J gene is TRBJ2-2, the V gene TRBV3-1; 8 positions match TRBD2. The CDR3 sequence is 15 residues long. The germline gives CDR1 LGHDT, CDR2 YNNKEL (reference sequence). J lost 5 bases, V lost 1 base, and 3 bases had no gene match.

CDR3 coding DNA: TGTGCCAGCAGTTTATTGGGGACAGGGCTCTATGGCTACACCTTC. Its translation is CASSLLGTGLYGYTF. The rearrangement uses TRBV28 and TRBJ1-2; 9 bases are a match to TRBD1. The germline gives CDR1 MDHEN, CDR2 SYDVKM. This CDR3 contains 15 residues. V dropped 1 base and J dropped 4; count of bases not matched to a gene: 4.

As concerns this clonotype: Mismatch with germline at one junction end may stem from a read error. The chain has TRBV20-1 and TRBJ2-3, with D tentatively TRBD2 (6 bases). CDR1 and CDR2 from the germline V gene are DFQATT and SNEGSKA (reference sequence). The CDR3 loop spans 13 amino acids. CDR3 sequence reads: CSASPGLSDKQYF. The CDR3 nucleotides read TGCAGTGCTAGCCCGGGACTTTCAGATAAGCAGTATTTT.